The rows below give T cell receptor beta chains drawn from one sample of a study of CD8+ T cells in alopecia areata. Only in-frame clones appear in the TCRdb table, and some are missing; sequencing was by immunoSEQ multiplex PCR. The sample yields over 100,000 clones, about 59% seen once. The input for sequencing was CD8+ T cells sorted from blood, taken at week 24, from a patient treated with tofacitinib. These TCRs come from a human donor with alopecia areata. Each CDR3 is given with its conserved first and last residue. A D gene is named only where the DNA matches it firmly. Clone size appears in some rows only: once, few, many, or a class for an expanded clone.

D | size | J | V | length | DNA | CDR3
- | once | TRBJ1-2 | TRBV4-3 | 16 | TGCGCCAGCAGCCAAGGACGGGCAACCCTCTCATATGGCTACACCTTC | CASSQGRATLSYGYTF
TRBD1 | - | TRBJ2-7 | TRBV5-6 | 13 | TGTGCCAGCAGCTGGACAGGGGGTGGCGAGCAGTACTTC | CASSWTGGGEQYF
- | few | TRBJ2-7 | TRBV5-1 | 16 | TGCGCCAGCAGCACCACGGGGCACGAAGCGTCCTACGAGCAGTACTTC | CASSTTGHEASYEQYF
- | - | TRBJ1-1 | TRBV7-9 | 13 | TGTGCCAGCATTCTAGGGGTGAACACTGAAGCTTTCTTT | CASILGVNTEAFF
TRBD2 | - | TRBJ2-5 | TRBV7-9 | 15 | TGTGCCAGCAGCTTAGCGCTGGGACTAGAGCAGACCCAGTACTTC | CASSLALGLEQTQYF
- | once | TRBJ2-7 | TRBV4-3 | 14 | TGCGCCAGCAGCCAAAGGTCGCAGGGTGACGAGCAGTACTTC | CASSQRSQGDEQYF
- | - | TRBJ1-1 | TRBV5-1 | 14 | TGCGCCAGCAGCTTGAGGTCGGTGAACACTGAAGCTTTCTTT | CASSLRSVNTEAFF
- | - | TRBJ2-1 | TRBV19 | 14 | TGTGCCACCTTGGACAGCGGTACGAGGGATGAGCAGTTCTTC | CATLDSGTRDEQFF
- | few | TRBJ1-1 | TRBV5-1 | 13 | TGCGCCAGCAGCCATTGGGGGGGACCTGAAGCTTTCTTT | CASSHWGGPEAFF
TRBD2 | - | TRBJ2-2 | TRBV7-9 | 15 | TGTGCCAGCAGCTTTCGGGGGGTGGACACCGGGGAGCTGTTTTTT | CASSFRGVDTGELFF
- | - | TRBJ2-3 | TRBV7-9 | 10 | TGTGCCAGCAGCTTGGATACGCAGTATTTT | CASSLDTQYF
TRBD1 | - | TRBJ1-5 | TRBV27 | 14 | TGTGCCAGCAGTTATACAGGGGGGTATCAGCCCCAGCATTTT | CASSYTGGYQPQHF
- | - | TRBJ1-2 | TRBV9 | 12 | TGTGCCAGCAGCGCTACCGCTGGGGGCTACACCTTC | CASSATAGGYTF
- | - | TRBJ2-7 | TRBV19 | 14 | TGTGCCAGTAGTATAGGGGGTGCTTTCTACGAGCAGTACTTC | CASSIGGAFYEQYF
- | - | TRBJ1-1 | TRBV5-1 | 15 | TGCGCCAGCAGCTTGCTCGGAGGGGGGCACACTGAAGCTTTCTTT | CASSLLGGGHTEAFF
- | few | TRBJ2-1 | TRBV2 | 14 | TGTGCCAGCAGTGCCGCGGGGCTGTACAATGAGCAGTTCTTC | CASSAAGLYNEQFF
- | few | TRBJ1-2 | TRBV7-9 | 12 | TGTGCCAGCAGCCCTATGGGGGATGGCTACACCTTC | CASSPMGDGYTF
- | few | TRBJ1-5 | TRBV27 | 14 | TGTGCCAGCAGTTTAGGGGTGGGCAATCAGCCCCAGCATTTT | CASSLGVGNQPQHF
- | - | TRBJ2-1 | TRBV30 | 11 | TGTGCCTGGGCCCAGGGTCATGAGCAGTTCTTC | CAWAQGHEQFF
TRBD2 | - | TRBJ2-1 | TRBV29-1 | 16 | TGCAGCGTTAACCCCAAAGCGGGGGCGACCTACAATGAGCAGTTCTTC | CSVNPKAGATYNEQFF
TRBD1 | - | TRBJ1-1 | TRBV27 | 15 | TGTGCCAGCAGCCAGACAGGGGCCGGTTACACTGAAGCTTTCTTT | CASSQTGAGYTEAFF
- | few | TRBJ1-1 | TRBV4-1 | 16 | TGCGCCAGCAGCCAAGATCCCAGGACCTGGAACACTGAAGCTTTCTTT | CASSQDPRTWNTEAFF
- | - | TRBJ2-5 | TRBV4-1 | 16 | TGCGCCAGCAGCGTCCCCGCAGCGGGGGACAGGGAGACCCAGTACTTC | CASSVPAAGDRETQYF
- | few | TRBJ1-1 | TRBV29-1 | 12 | TGCAGCGCCGGACAGCTGAACACTGAAGCTTTCTTT | CSAGQLNTEAFF
- | - | TRBJ1-5 | TRBV9 | 13 | TGTGCCAGCAGCCCCCGGACAGATCAGCCCCAGCATTTT | CASSPRTDQPQHF
- | - | TRBJ2-7 | TRBV7-9 | 13 | TGTGCCAGCAGCTCCAGGGATTCCTACGAGCAGTACTTC | CASSSRDSYEQYF
TRBD1 | - | TRBJ2-1 | TRBV13 | 14 | TGTGCCAGCTGCCGGGACAGGGAATACAATGAGCAGTTCTTC | CASCRDREYNEQFF
TRBD1 | - | TRBJ1-6 | TRBV27 | 14 | TGTGCCAGCAAGCACGGGACAGGGGTTTCACCCCTCCACTTT | CASKHGTGVSPLHF